Sequencing of this TCR beta chain was carried out in a study of monozygotic twins with inflammatory bowel disease (dated by TCRdb to the late 2010s). For the wider study: A total of about 28 monozygotic twin pairs were included in the full study, comprising nine German pairs (four IBD-concordant, five IBD-discordant) and 19 IBD-discordant Danish pairs. Each individual had, on average, about 151 000 unique TCRalpha sequences and 181 000 unique TCRbeta sequences available for analysis. The search for disease-associated traits relied mainly on comparing IBD patients with their genetically identical healthy co-twins within discordant pairs. Study-wide conclusions, independent of this receptor: Measured by the inverse Simpson index, TCRbeta repertoire diversity was lower in IBD patients than in their healthy co-twins. Distinction between different T cell subtypes could not be achieved in the analysis. Because patients received different immunosuppressive treatments, the repertoires may have picked up extra background noise and variability between individuals. Fewer clonotypes were shared with other individuals by IBD patients than by healthy twins, most markedly in patients showing signs of disease activity. No single strong signal or clonotype linked to IBD turned up in the results, so the idea that one exists was not supported. Repertoire similarity did not differ between concordant and discordant twins, which could be due to limited statistical power.

Via the germline V gene, CDR1 is KGHDR and CDR2 SFDVKD. From the cysteine up to the phenylalanine, the CDR3 has a length of 16 residues. The coding DNA is unavailable. Libraries were made using 5' RACE. The input for every TCR library was roughly 3,200 ng of total RNA. For each sample, cDNA was synthesized in eight separate reactions using SMARTScribe reverse transcriptase. During cDNA synthesis, template switching introduced unique molecular identifiers that contained a 6-nucleotide sample barcode. TCRalpha and TCRbeta cDNA was amplified by two nested PCRs of roughly 16 and 10 cycles, with bead purification after each PCR. Before amplification, the cDNA was treated with uracil DNA-glycosylase and purified using the QIAquick PCR purification kit. The second PCR added Illumina TruSeq-compatible adapters along with sample-specific barcodes. TapeStation and Qubit were used to check library quality and concentration, and 5 ng of each library was pooled. Pooled libraries were sequenced on an Illumina HiSeq2500 single-index Rapid Run with 2 x 100 bp reads and custom sequencing primers. The original pipeline was this. MiGEC version 1.2.6 was used for UMI-based consensus assembly to correct PCR and sequencing errors. MiXCR version 2.1.1 handled V(D)J alignment, clonotype assembly and CDR3 extraction. To normalise gene usage, clonotype sharing and MAIT/NKT TCR abundance, the analysis used the top 1000, 10 000 and 20 000 clonotypes per sample. Diversity was computed as the inverse Simpson index with the vegan R package after downsampling to 27 000 UMIs. Paired Mann-Whitney U tests were applied to discordant twin pairs, and Benjamini-Hochberg correction was used for multiple testing. TCRdb reprocessed the reads; each CDR3 protein sequence makes one entry, and DNA is unavailable. The V and J calls shown here were made by TCRdb, not taken from the authors' results. The sample's table covers 190,000 or so distinct CDR3 sequences. Of the sample, 1.6% is held by the ten largest clones.

From each donor, a roughly 2.5 ml peripheral blood sample was collected into PAXgene tubes and kept at -80 degrees C. Total RNA was isolated from whole blood with the PAXgene blood miRNA kit on an automated QIAcube, without T cell sorting. Peripheral blood from monozygotic twin pairs who were concordant or discordant for inflammatory bowel disease underwent deep TCRalpha and TCRbeta repertoire profiling using unique molecular barcoding. Smoking habits were recorded for all twin pairs, and each individual was classified as a current, former or never smoker. Notes on this clonotype: The target of this receptor is not known.

The source material was blood. The sequence joins TRBV24-1 to TRBJ2-1; TCRdb picks TRBD2, but there is no DNA to check that call. The origin of this receptor is a human donor with ulcerative colitis or Crohn's disease, or a healthy co-twin of an affected twin (not recorded which). The CDR3 amino acid sequence is: CATSSSTSGASNEQFF.